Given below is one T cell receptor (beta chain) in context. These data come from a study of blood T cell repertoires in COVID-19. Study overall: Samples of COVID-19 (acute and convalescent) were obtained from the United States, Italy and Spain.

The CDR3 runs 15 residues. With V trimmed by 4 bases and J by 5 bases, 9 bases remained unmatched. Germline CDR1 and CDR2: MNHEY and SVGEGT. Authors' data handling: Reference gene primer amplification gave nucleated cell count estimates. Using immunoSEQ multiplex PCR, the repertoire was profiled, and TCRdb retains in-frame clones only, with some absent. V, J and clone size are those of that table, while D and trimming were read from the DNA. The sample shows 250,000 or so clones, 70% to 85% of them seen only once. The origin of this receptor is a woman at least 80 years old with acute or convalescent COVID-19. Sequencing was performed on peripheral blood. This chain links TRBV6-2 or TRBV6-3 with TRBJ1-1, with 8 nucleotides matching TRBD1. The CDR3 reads CASSFRTGRRTEAFF. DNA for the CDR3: TGTGCCAGCAGTTTCAGGACAGGGCGGAGGACTGAAGCTTTCTTT.